In its sample, the clone carrying this T cell receptor beta chain was seen many times. Its antigen remains unknown. The data stem from a study of T cells in Graves' hyperthyroidism and ophthalmopathy. There were TCR beta CDR3 regions amplified from RNA transcripts. A first-round RT-PCR of the TCR CDR3 used the HTBI primer set. TCRdb re-analysed the multiplex PCR reads in MiXCR, keeping a single row per CDR3 protein. The sample yields roughly 170,000 distinct CDR3 sequences, 17% seen once. V was clipped by 4 bases and J by 4 bases; unmatched bases: 3. The CDR3 has 14 amino acids. Germline assignment: CDR1 LNHDA and CDR2 SQIVND (reference sequence). Uncontrolled infection, other autoimmune disease, pregnancy and lactation each barred patients from inclusion. This sample holds PBMCs from roughly 10 ml fresh peripheral blood. Study-wide points: A 13 V-J signature model discriminated ophthalmopathy versus stable hyperthyroidism. Most clonotypes expanded in the thyroid (above 0.001) were also present in blood.

The chain is built from TRBV19 and TRBJ1-1; TRBD1 matches at 10 bases. This TCR was sampled from a woman aged 50 to 60 with Graves' hyperthyroidism. The source material was blood. The CDR3 reads CASSTGTGATEAFF. CDR3 nucleotide sequence: TGTGCCAGTAGTACCGGGACAGGGGCCACTGAAGCTTTCTTT.